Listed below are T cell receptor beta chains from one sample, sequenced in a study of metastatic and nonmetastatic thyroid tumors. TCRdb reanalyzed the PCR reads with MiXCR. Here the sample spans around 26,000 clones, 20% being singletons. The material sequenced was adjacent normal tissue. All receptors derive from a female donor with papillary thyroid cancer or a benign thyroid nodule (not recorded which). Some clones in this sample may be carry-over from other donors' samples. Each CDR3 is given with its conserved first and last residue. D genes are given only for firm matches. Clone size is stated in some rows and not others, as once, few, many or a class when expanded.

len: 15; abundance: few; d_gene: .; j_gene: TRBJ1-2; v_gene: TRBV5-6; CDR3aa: CASSLGLTANYGYTF; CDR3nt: TGTGCCAGCAGCTTGGGCCTGACAGCTAACTATGGCTACACCTTC
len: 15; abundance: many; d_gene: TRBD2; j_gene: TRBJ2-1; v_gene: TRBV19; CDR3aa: CASSSLTSGGAPQFF; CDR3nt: TGTGCCAGTAGTTCCCTGACTAGCGGGGGAGCTCCGCAGTTCTTC
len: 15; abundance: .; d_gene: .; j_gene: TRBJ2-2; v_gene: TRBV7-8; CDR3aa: CASSKYVSGTGELFF; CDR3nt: TGTGCCAGCAGCAAATACGTCAGTGGCACCGGGGAGCTGTTTTTT
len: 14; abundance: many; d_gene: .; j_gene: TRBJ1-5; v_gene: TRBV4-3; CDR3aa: CASSQEQGHQPQHF; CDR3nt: TGCGCCAGCAGCCAAGAACAGGGACATCAGCCCCAGCATTTT
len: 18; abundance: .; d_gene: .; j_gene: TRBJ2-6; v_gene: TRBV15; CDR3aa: CATSFRGGVGPGDNVLTF; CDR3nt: TGTGCCACCAGCTTCCGAGGAGGGGTAGGCCCTGGGGACAACGTACTGACTTTC
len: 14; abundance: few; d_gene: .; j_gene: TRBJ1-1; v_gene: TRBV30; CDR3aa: CAWSVALGGDNDFF; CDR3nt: TGTGCCTGGAGTGTAGCCCTAGGTGGCGATAATGATTTCTTT
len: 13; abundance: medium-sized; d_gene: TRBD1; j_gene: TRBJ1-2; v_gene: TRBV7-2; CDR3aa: CASRPTGVYGYTF; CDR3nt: TGTGCCAGCAGACCAACAGGGGTCTATGGCTACACCTTC
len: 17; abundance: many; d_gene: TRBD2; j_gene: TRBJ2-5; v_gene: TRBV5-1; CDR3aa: CASSLGTSGRTAETQYF; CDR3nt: TGCGCCAGCAGCTTGGGGACTAGCGGGAGGACCGCAGAGACCCAGTACTTC
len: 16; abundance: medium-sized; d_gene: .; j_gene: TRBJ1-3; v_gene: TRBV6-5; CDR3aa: CASSYLGGTIPDTIYF; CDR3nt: TGTGCCAGCAGTTATCTTGGCGGAACTATCCCGGACACCATATATTTT
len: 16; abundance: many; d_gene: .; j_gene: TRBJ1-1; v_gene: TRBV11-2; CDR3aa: CASSLVFGKMNTEAFF; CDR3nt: TGTGCCAGCAGCTTAGTTTTTGGAAAAATGAACACTGAAGCTTTCTTT
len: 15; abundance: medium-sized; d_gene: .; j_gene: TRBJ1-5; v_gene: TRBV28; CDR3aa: CASSRQAPRNQPQHF; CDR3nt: TGTGCCAGCAGTCGACAGGCCCCCCGAAATCAGCCCCAGCATTTT
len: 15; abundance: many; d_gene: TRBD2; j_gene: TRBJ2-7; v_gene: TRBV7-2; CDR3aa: CASSLRGGGPHEQYF; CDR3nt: TGTGCCAGCAGCTTACGGGGGGGAGGGCCCCACGAGCAGTACTTC
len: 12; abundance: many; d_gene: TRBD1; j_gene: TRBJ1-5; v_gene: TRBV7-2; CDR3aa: CASSRGGQPQHF; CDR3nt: TGTGCCAGCAGCAGAGGGGGCCAGCCCCAGCATTTT
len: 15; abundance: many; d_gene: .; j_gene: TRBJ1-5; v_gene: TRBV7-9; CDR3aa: CASSHWDESNQPQHF; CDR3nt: TGTGCCAGCAGCCATTGGGACGAGAGCAATCAGCCCCAGCATTTT
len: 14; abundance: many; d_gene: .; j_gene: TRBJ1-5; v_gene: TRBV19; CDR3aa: CASSMEGSNQPQHF; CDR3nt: TGTGCCAGTAGTATGGAGGGAAGCAATCAGCCCCAGCATTTT
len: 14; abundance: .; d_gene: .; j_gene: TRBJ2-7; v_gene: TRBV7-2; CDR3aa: CASSLESPFYEQYF; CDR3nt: TGTGCCAGCAGCTTAGAATCGCCGTTCTACGAGCAGTACTTC
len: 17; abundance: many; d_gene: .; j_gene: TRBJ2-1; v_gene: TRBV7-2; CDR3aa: CASSTSKSGRFYNEQFF; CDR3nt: TGTGCCAGCAGCACCTCTAAGAGCGGCCGTTTTTACAATGAGCAGTTCTTC
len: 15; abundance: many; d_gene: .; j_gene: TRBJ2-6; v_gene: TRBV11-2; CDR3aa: CASSLVASGANVLTF; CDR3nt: TGTGCCAGCAGCTTAGTAGCCTCTGGGGCCAACGTCCTGACTTTC
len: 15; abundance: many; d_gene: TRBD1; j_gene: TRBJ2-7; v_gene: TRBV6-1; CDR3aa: CASSFGRDRDYEQYF; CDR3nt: TGTGCCAGCAGTTTTGGCCGGGACAGGGACTACGAGCAGTACTTC
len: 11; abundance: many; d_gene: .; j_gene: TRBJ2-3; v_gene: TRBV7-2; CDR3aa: CASSLEDTQYF; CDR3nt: TGTGCCAGCAGCTTAGAAGATACGCAGTATTTT
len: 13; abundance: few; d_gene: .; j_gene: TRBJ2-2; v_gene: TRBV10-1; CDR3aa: CASSEIGSGDLFF; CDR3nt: TGCGCCAGCAGTGAGATAGGGTCCGGGGATCTGTTTTTT
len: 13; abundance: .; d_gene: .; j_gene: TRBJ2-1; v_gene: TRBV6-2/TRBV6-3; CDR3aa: CASSYPRSGQQFF; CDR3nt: TGTGCCAGCAGTTACCCTCGGAGTGGGCAGCAGTTCTTC
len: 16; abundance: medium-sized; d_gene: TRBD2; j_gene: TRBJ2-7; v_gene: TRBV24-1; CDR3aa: CATNPRYVGGSYEQYF; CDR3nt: TGTGCCACCAATCCAAGATACGTGGGGGGGTCCTACGAGCAGTACTTC
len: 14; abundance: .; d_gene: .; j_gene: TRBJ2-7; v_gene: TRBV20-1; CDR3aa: CSASEMTGTYEQYF; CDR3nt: TGCAGTGCTAGTGAAATGACAGGAACCTACGAGCAGTACTTC
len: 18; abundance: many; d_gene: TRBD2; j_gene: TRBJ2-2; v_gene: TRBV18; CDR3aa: CASSTGTSGTWNTGELFF; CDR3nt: TGTGCCAGCTCAACTGGGACTAGCGGAACCTGGAACACCGGGGAGCTGTTTTTT
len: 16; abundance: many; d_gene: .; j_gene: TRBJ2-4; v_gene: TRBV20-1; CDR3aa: CSASWTTGFAKNIQYF; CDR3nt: TGCAGTGCTAGTTGGACAACGGGGTTCGCCAAAAACATTCAGTACTTC
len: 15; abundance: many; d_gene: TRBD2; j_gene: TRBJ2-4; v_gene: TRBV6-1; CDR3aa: CASSRTSGRTDIQYF; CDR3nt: TGTGCCAGCAGTCGGACTAGCGGGAGAACGGACATTCAGTACTTC
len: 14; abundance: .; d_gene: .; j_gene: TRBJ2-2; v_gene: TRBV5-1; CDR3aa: CASTSGTNTGELFF; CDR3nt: TGCGCCAGCACATCGGGAACGAACACCGGGGAGCTGTTTTTT
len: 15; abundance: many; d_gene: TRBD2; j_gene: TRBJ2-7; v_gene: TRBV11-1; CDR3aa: CASSSRLAGGPTQYF; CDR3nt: TGTGCCAGCAGCTCGAGGTTAGCGGGAGGGCCCACGCAGTACTTC
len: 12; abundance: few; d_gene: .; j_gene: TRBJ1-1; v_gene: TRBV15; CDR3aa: CATSSPPNEAFF; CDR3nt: TGTGCCACCAGCAGCCCCCCCAATGAAGCTTTCTTT
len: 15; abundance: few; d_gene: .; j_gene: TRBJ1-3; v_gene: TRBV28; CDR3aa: CASSLGEGGGNTIYF; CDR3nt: TGTGCCAGCAGTCTCGGGGAGGGCGGTGGAAACACCATATATTTT
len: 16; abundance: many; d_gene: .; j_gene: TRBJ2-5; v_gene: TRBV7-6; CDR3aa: CASSLGGHGWRETQYF; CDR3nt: TGTGCCAGCAGCTTGGGCGGCCATGGGTGGAGAGAGACCCAGTACTTC
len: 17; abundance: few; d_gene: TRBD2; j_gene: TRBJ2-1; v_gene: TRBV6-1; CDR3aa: CASPTSGRARSYNEQFF; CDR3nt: TGTGCCAGCCCGACTAGCGGTAGGGCGCGCTCCTACAATGAGCAGTTCTTC
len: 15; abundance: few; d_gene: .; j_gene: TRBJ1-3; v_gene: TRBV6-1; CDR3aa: CASSSRLLSGNTIYF; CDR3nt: TGTGCCAGCAGTTCCCGGTTACTCTCTGGAAACACCATATATTTT
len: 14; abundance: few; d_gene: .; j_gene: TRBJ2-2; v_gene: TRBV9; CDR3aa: CASSVGEYTGELFF; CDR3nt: TGTGCCAGCAGCGTAGGCGAATACACCGGGGAGCTGTTTTTT
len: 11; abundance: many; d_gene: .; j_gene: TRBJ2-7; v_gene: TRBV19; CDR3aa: CASSTGFEQYF; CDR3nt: TGTGCCAGTAGTACAGGGTTCGAGCAGTACTTC
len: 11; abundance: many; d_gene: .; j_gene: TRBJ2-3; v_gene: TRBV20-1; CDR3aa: CSATVADTQYF; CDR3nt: TGCAGTGCTACGGTGGCGGATACGCAGTATTTT
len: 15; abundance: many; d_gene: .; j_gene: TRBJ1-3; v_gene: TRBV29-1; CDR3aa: CSVRSPGASGNTIYF; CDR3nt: TGCAGCGTTCGGTCTCCCGGGGCCTCTGGAAACACCATATATTTT
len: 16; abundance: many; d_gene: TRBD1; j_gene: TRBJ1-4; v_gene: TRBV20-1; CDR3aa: CSASGGTGSTNEKLFF; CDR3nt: TGCAGTGCTAGTGGTGGGACAGGTTCAACTAATGAAAAACTGTTTTTT
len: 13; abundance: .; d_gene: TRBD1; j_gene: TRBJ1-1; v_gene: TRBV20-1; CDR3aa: CSTGQGGRAEAFF; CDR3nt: TGCAGTACTGGACAGGGCGGACGCGCTGAAGCTTTCTTT
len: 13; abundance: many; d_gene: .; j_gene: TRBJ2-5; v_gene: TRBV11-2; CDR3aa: CASSPPGEETQYF; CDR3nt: TGTGCCAGCAGCCCCCCGGGGGAGGAGACCCAGTACTTC
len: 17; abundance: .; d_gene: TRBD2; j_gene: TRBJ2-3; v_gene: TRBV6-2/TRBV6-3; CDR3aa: CASIYGILAGLTDTQYF; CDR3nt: TGTGCCAGCATTTACGGAATACTAGCGGGACTCACCGATACGCAGTATTTT
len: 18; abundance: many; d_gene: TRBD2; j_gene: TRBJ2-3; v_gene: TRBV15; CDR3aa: CATSSRLAGGMGTDTQYF; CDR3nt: TGTGCCACCAGCAGTCGACTAGCGGGAGGAATGGGCACAGATACGCAGTATTTT